This T cell receptor beta chain was captured by sequencing in a study of blood T cell repertoires in COVID-19. The authors' processing: Using reference gene primer amplification, nucleated cell counts were estimated. Here immunoSEQ multiplex PCR was the method, and the copy in TCRdb shows in-frame clones only, minus some. V and J calls and clone size are those listed in that table; D and trimming were worked out from the DNA. This sample yields about 46,000 clones, of which approximately 85% are seen a single time; about a third belongs to the top ten. Trimming removed 6 bases at V and 8 bases at J, with 16 bases between. The CDR3 runs to 14 residues. Germline-derived CDR1 and CDR2 are LNHDA and SQIVND (reference sequence). Recruited during active infection, patients (from Seattle) were subsequently followed longitudinally.

The clonotype comes from a woman aged 80 or over with COVID-19, enrolled during active disease. Sequencing was carried out using peripheral blood. The V call is TRBV19, the J call TRBJ1-4, with a possible D match to TRBD1 (6 bases). CDR3 region: CASSRDTLEEKLFF. CDR3 nucleotide sequence: TGTGCCAGTAGCCGGGACACGCTAGAGGAAAAACTGTTTTTT. Supplemented by reference TRBV19 and TRBJ1-4, the full variable domain reads DGGITQSPKYLFRKEGQNVTLSCEQNLNHDAMYWYRQDPGQGLRLIYYSQIVNDFQKGDIAEGYSVSREKKESFPLTVTSAQKNPTAFYLCASSRDTLEEKLFFGSGTQLSVL.